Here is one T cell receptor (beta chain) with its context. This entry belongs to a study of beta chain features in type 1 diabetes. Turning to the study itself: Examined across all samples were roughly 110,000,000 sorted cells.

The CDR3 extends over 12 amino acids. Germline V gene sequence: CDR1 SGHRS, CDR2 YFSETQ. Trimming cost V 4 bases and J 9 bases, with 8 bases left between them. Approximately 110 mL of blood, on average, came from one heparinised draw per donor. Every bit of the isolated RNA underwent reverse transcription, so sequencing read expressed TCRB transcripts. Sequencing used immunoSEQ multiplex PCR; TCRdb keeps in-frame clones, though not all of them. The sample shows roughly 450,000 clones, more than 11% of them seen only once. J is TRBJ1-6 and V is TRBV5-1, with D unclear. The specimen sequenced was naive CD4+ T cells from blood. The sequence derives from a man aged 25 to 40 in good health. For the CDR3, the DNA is TGCGCCAGCAGCACAGATCGTTCACCCCTCCACTTT. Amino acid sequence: CASSTDRSPLHF.